Ten or more counts support the clone carrying this T cell receptor beta chain. Its antigen is not known. Sorted cell numbers of roughly 17,000 to 1,100,000, with 10%, 30% or 50% RNA, served as input for naive CD8 libraries. Naive CD8 T cells were FACS-sorted by CD8+CD4-CCR7+CD45RA+ markers. TCRdb re-derived calls from the PCR reads in MiXCR, one entry per CDR3 protein. The table lists around 460,000 distinct CDR3 sequences, 20% to 25% of them singletons. The data stem from a study of molecular identifiers for immune sequencing clone quantification. Notes on the study in general: Sizes of highly expanded clones could be underestimated through identical TCRs sharing a barcode.

Material for sequencing was naive CD8+ T cells from blood, with Jurkat cell RNA spiked in. Subset described: FACS-sorted CD8+CD4-CCR7+CD45RA+ naive T cells. This receptor was taken from a human donor in good health. Some libraries in this study had Jurkat cell RNA spiked in.

CDR3 nucleotide sequence: TGCGCCAGCAGCCCCTCGATTTCCGACACCGGGACATTTATGAACGAGCAGTACTTC. Its translation: CASSPSISDTGTFMNEQYF. This chain joins TRBV5-1 and TRBJ2-7; D possibly corresponds to TRBD1 (6 bases). Trimming stripped 4 bases from V and 5 bases from J, with 31 bases between. The CDR3 contains 19 residues. Germline lookup yields CDR1 SGHRS and CDR2 YFSETQ.